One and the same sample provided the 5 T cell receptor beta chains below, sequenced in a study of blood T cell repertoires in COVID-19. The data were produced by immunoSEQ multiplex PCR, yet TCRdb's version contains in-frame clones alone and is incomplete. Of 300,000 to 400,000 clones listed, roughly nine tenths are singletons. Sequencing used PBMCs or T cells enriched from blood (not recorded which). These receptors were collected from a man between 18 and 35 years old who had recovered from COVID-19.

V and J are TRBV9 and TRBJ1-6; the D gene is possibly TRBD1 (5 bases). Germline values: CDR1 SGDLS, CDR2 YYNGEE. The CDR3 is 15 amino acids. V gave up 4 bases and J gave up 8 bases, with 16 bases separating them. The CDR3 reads CASSQVGLEYSPLHF. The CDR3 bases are TGTGCCAGCAGCCAGGTGGGGCTGGAGTATTCACCCCTCCACTTT.

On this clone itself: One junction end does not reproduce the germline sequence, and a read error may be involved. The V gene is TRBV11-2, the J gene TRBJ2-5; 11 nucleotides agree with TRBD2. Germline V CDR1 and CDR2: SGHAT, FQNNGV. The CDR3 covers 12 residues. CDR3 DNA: TGTGCCAGCAGCTTTATAGCGGGAGGGTTGAACTTC. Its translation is CASSFIAGGLNF.

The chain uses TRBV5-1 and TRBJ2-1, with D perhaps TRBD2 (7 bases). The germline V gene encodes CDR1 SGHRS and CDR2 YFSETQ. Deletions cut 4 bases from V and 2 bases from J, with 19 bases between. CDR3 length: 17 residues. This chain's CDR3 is CASSPLGGREAYNEQFF. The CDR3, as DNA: TGCGCCAGCAGCCCTTTAGGGGGGAGGGAAGCCTACAATGAGCAGTTCTTC.

In DNA form, the CDR3 reads TGTGCCAGCGGAGGGACCGCCGATCGGGAGACCCAGTACTTC. Translated: CASGGTADRETQYF. The chain combines TRBV9 with TRBJ2-5, with D possibly being TRBD2 (6 bases). V was shortened by 7 bases and J by 5 bases, with 18 bases between the two germline ends. The CDR3 has 14 amino acids. Per germline, CDR1 SGDLS and CDR2 YYNGEE.

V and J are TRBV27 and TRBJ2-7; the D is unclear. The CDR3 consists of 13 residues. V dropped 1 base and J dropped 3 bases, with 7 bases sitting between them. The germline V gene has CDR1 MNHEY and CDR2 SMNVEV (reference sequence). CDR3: CASSLLGGYEQYF. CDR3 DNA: TGTGCCAGCAGTTTATTAGGCGGCTACGAGCAGTACTTC.